This T cell receptor (beta chain) was sequenced for a study of cytomegalovirus exposure and HLA in healthy donors. The PCR used 60 Vbeta and 13 Jbeta primers. TCRdb keeps only in-frame clones here, not all; method: immunoSEQ multiplex PCR. The table lists fewer than 110,000 clones, roughly 66% of them singletons, with 2.5% to 4% in the top ten. Trimming removed 0 bases at V and 6 bases at J, with 8 bases between. Germline CDR1 is SQVTM and CDR2 is ANQGSEA. This CDR3 contains 12 residues. The sequenced sample was PBMCs. This clonotype was sampled from a woman aged 45-59 years in good health and CMV-seronegative. The chain uses TRBV29-1 and TRBJ1-2; no definite D call. CDR3 in DNA: TGCAGCGTTGAAGACCTACCCCATGGCTACACCTTC. This codes for CSVEDLPHGYTF.